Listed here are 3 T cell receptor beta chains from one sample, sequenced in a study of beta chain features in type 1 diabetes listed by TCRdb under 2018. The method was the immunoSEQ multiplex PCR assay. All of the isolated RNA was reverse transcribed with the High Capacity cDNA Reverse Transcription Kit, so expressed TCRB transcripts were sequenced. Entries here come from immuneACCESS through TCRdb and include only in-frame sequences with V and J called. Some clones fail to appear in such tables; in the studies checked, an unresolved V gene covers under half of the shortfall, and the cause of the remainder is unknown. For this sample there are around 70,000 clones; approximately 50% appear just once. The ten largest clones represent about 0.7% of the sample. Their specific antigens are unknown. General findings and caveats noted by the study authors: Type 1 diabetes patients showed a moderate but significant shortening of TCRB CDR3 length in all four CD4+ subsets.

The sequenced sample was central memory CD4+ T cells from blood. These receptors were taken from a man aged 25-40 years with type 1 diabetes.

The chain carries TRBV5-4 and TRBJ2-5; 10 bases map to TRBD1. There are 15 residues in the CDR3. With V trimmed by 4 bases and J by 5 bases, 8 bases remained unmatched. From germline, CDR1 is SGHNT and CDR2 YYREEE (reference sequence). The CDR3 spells CASSLTGGNRETQYF. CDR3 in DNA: TGTGCCAGCAGCCTGACAGGGGGCAACAGGGAGACCCAGTACTTC.

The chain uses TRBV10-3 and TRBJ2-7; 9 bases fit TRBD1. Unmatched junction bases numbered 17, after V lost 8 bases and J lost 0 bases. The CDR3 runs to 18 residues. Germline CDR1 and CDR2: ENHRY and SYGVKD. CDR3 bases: TGTGCCATCGCCGGGGACAGGGTGGACTATCCGGCCTCCTACGAGCAGTACTTC. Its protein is CAIAGDRVDYPASYEQYF.

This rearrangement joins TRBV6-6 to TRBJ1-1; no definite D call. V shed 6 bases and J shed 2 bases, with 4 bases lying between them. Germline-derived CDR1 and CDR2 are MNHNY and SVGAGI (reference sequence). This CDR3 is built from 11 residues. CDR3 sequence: CASSPNTEAFF. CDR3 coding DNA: TGTGCCAGCAGCCCAAACACTGAAGCTTTCTTT.